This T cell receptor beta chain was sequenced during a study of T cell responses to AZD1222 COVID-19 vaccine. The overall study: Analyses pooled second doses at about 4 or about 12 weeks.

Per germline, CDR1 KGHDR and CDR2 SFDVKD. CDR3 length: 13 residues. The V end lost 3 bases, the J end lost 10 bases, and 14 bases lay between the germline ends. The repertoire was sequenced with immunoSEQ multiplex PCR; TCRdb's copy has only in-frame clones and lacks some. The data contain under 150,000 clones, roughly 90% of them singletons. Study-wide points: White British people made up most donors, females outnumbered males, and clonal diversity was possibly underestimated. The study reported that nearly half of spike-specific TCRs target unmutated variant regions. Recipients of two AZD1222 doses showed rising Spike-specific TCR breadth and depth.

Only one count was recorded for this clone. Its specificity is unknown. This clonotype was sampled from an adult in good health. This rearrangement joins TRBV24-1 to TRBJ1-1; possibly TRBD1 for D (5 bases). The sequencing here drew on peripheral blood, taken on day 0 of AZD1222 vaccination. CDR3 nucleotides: TGTGCCACCAGTGATATCGACAGAAAAGGAGCTTTCTTT. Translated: CATSDIDRKGAFF.